This TCR beta chain was found in a study of T cell responses to AZD1222 COVID-19 vaccine. Measured with immunoSEQ multiplex PCR; TCRdb has only the in-frame clones, and not every one. This table holds 70,000 to 90,000 clones, about 83% found once. Germline CDR1 and CDR2: MNHEY and SVGAGI. The V end lost 3 bases, the J end lost 6 bases, and 14 bases lay between the germline ends. CDR3 length: 14 amino acids. Sequenced material: peripheral blood, taken on day 0 of AZD1222 vaccination. The genes are TRBV6-5 and TRBJ1-1; D is perhaps TRBD1 (6 bases). The clonotype originates from an adult in good health. The CDR3 DNA reads TGTGCCAGCAGTTATAGTCAGGGGATGGCTGAAGCTTTCTTT. As protein: CASSYSQGMAEAFF.